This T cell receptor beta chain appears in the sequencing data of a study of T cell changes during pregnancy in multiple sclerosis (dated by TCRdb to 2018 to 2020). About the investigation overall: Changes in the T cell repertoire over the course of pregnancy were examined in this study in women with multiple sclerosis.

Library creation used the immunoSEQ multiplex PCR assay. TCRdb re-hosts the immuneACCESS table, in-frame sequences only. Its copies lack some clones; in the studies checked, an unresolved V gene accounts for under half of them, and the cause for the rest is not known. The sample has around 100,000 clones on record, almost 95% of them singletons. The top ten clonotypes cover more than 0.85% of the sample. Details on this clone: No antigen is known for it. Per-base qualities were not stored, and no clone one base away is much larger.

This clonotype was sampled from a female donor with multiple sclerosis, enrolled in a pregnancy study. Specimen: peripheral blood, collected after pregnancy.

The CDR3 is CASTPRGTRSYNEQFF. The DNA reads as follows: TGTGCCAGTACCCCCCGGGGAACGAGGTCCTACAATGAGCAGTTCTTC. This chain is built from TRBV19 and TRBJ2-1; a weak D assignment points to TRBD2 (5 bases agree). Deletion took 7 bases off V and 1 base off J, with a span of 17 bases between the germline ends. From the cysteine up to the phenylalanine, the CDR3 has a length of 16 residues. The kept DNA is CDR3 alone, 48 bases in frame from the first base. The CDR1 and CDR2 encoded by the germline V gene (reference sequence) are LNHDA and SQIVND.